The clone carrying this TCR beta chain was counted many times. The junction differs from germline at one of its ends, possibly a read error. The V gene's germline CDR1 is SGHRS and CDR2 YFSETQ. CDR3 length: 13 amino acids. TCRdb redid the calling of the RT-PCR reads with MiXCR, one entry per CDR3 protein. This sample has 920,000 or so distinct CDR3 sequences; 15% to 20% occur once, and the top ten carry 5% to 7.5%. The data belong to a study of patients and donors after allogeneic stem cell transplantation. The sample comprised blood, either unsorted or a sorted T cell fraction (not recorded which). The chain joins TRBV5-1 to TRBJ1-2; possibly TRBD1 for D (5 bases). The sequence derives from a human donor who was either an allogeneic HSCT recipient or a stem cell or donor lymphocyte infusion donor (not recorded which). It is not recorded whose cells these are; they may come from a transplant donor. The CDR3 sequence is CASSGDGSYGYTF. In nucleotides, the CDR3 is TGTGCCAGCAGTGGGGACGGTAGCTATGGCTACACCTTC. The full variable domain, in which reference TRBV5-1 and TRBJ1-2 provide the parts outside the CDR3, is KAGVTQTPRYLIKTRGQQVTLSCSPISGHRSVSWYQQTPGQGLQFLFEYFSETQRNKGNFPGRFSGRQFSNSRSEMNVSTLELGDSALYLCASSGDGSYGYTFGSGTRLTVV.